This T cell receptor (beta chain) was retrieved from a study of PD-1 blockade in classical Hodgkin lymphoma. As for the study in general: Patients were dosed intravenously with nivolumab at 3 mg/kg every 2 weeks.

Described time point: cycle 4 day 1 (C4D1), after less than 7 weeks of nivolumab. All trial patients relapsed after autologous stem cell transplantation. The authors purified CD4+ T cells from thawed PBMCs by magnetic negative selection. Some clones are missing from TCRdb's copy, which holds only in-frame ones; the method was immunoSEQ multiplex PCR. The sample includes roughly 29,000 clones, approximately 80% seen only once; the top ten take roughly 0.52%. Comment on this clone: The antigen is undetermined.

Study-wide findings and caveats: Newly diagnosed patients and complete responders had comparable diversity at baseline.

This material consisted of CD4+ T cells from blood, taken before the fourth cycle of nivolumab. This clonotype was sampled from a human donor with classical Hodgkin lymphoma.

CDR3 bases: TGTGCCAGCTCACCACGGCCGGGGGCAGATACGCAGTATTTT. It is translated as CASSPRPGADTQYF. V usage is TRBV18 and J usage is TRBJ2-3; weak D call: TRBD2 (6 bases). The CDR3 contains 14 residues. CDR1 and CDR2 (germline): KGHSH, LQKENI. V lost 1 base, J lost 4 bases, and 9 bases lay in between.